A single sample gave rise to the 28 T cell receptor beta chains below, sequenced in a study of blood T cell repertoires in COVID-19. Generated by immunoSEQ multiplex PCR, the TCRdb table keeps only in-frame clones and is missing some. The sample carries about 60,000 clones, approximately 85% recorded once. The sequencing sample was made of peripheral blood. The receptors were gathered from a man aged 45-60 years with active COVID-19.

V usage is TRBV5-4 and J usage is TRBJ2-7; TRBD2 matches at 10 bases. The germline V gene has CDR1 SGHNT and CDR2 YYREEE (reference sequence). Trimming removed 4 bases from V and 0 bases from J; junction bases left unmatched: 4. The CDR3 is 15 residues long. As DNA, the CDR3 is TGTGCCAGCAGCCGCCTAGCGGGGGCCTCCTACGAGCAGTACTTC. Translating gives CASSRLAGASYEQYF.

V is TRBV2 and J is TRBJ2-2; TRBD1 might be the D (6 bases). Trimming pared 6 bases from V and 5 bases from J, leaving 10 bases between. Germline values: CDR1 SNHLY, CDR2 FYNNEI. This CDR3 region has 13 residues. CDR3 in amino acids: CASRQGSTGELFF. CDR3 DNA: TGTGCCAGCAGACAGGGTAGTACCGGGGAGCTGTTTTTT.

The V call is TRBV12-3 or TRBV12-4, the J call TRBJ1-2, with D hard to call. The CDR3 extends over 11 amino acids. Trimming took off 4 bases at V and 4 bases at J, with 4 bases between the two ends. CDR3 region: CASSSSYGYTF. The CDR3 region has the DNA TGTGCCAGCAGTTCCAGCTATGGCTACACCTTC.

The CDR3 coding sequence is TGTGCCAGCAGGGCTCGGAGGGAGGCTGAAGCTTTCTTT. Protein: CASRARREAEAFF. The rearrangement joins TRBV2 to TRBJ1-1; D unclear. V dropped 6 bases and J dropped 6 bases, with 14 bases sitting between them. Germline CDR1 is SNHLY and CDR2 is FYNNEI. CDR3 length: 13 amino acids.

The chain links TRBV7-9 to TRBJ1-6; no definite D call. This CDR3 comprises 16 residues. The germline CDR1 and CDR2 sequences are SEHNR and FQNEAQ (reference sequence). With 5 bases removed from V and 11 bases from J, the gap between germline ends came to 22 bases. The DNA for the CDR3 is TGTGCCAGCAGCGTGACACCGGGGTTGAGTGGGACACCCCTCCACTTT. Protein sequence: CASSVTPGLSGTPLHF.

The chain links TRBV3-1 (or the pseudogene TRBV3-2) to TRBJ2-7; 10 bases align to TRBD2. The germline V gene has CDR1 LGHDT and CDR2 YNNKEL (reference sequence). J lost 4 bases, V lost 4 bases, and 10 bases had no gene match. The CDR3 length is 16 residues. CDR3 DNA sequence: TGTGCCAGCAGCCTCAAGGGCAGCGGGGGGGGATACGAGCAGTACTTC. This encodes CASSLKGSGGGYEQYF.

This chain connects TRBV14 to TRBJ2-5, with D perhaps TRBD2 (7 bases). V dropped 4 bases and J dropped 4 bases, with 10 bases sitting between them. CDR1 is SGHDN and CDR2 is FVKESK in the germline V gene. This CDR3 contains 13 residues. CDR3 amino acids: CASSRGGVETQYF. CDR3 coding DNA: TGTGCCAGCAGCCGAGGGGGGGTAGAGACCCAGTACTTC.

The chain combines TRBV11-3 with TRBJ2-5; the match to TRBD2 covers 9 bases. The CDR3 sequence is 15 residues long. Germline V CDR1 and CDR2: SGHNT, YENEEA. V was pared by 1 base and J by 5 bases, with 5 bases of the junction left unmatched. The CDR3 loop reads CASSLGTSVGETQYF. CDR3 nucleotides: TGTGCCAGCAGCTTAGGGACTAGCGTAGGCGAGACCCAGTACTTC.

V usage is TRBV7-9 and J usage is TRBJ1-1, with a weak D call TRBD1 (5 bases). The CDR3 is 16 amino acids. V dropped 0 bases and J dropped 3 bases, with 14 bases sitting between them. Germline CDR1 SEHNR, CDR2 FQNEAQ (reference sequence). CDR3 sequence reads: CASSLAGGVPYTEAFF. As DNA, the CDR3 is TGTGCCAGCAGCTTAGCGGGGGGGGTTCCATACACTGAAGCTTTCTTT.

The J gene is TRBJ2-1, the V gene TRBV6-5, with no clear D. V was pared by 8 bases and J by 4 bases, with 18 bases between. The CDR3 extends over 15 amino acids. The V gene's germline CDR1 is MNHEY and CDR2 SVGAGI. CDR3 sequence (DNA): TGTGCCAGCGCCGCGCGGAGCCCACTTTACAATGAGCAGTTCTTC. Residues: CASAARSPLYNEQFF.

The CDR3 loop is CASSLSIRTDAFF. The CDR3 coding sequence is TGTGCCAGCAGTTTATCCATAAGGACAGACGCTTTCTTT. The V and J genes are TRBV27 and TRBJ1-1; a possible D gene is TRBD1 (6 bases). Trimming cost V 0 bases and J 11 bases, with 13 bases left between them. This CDR3 spans 13 amino acids. The germline V gene encodes CDR1 MNHEY and CDR2 SMNVEV (reference sequence).

This chain uses TRBV9 with TRBJ1-4; D is ambiguous. The V end was cut by 3 bases, the J end by 2 bases, with 8 bases between. This CDR3 has 14 residues. CDR1 and CDR2 from the germline V gene are SGDLS and YYNGEE. CDR3 sequence reads: CASSAGPTNEKLFF. CDR3 in DNA: TGTGCCAGCAGCGCAGGTCCGACTAATGAAAAACTGTTTTTT.

The genes are TRBV4-1 and TRBJ2-7, with a tentative D call TRBD2 (5 bases). CDR3 length equals 15 residues. Trimming pared 0 bases from V and 2 bases from J, leaving 11 bases between. From germline, CDR1 is MGHRA and CDR2 YSYEKL. Here the CDR3 DNA reads TGCGCCAGCAGCCAAGATCCGGGGTTTACCTACGAGCAGTACTTC. It codes for CASSQDPGFTYEQYF.

This clone was recorded once. The CDR3 region is CASSFLMDSLNEQFF. The CDR3 region has the DNA TGTGCCAGCAGCTTTCTTATGGACTCACTGAATGAGCAGTTCTTC. V is TRBV5-5 and J is TRBJ2-1; possible D gene TRBD2, 5 bases. Per germline, CDR1 SGHKS and CDR2 YYEKEE (reference sequence). V was shortened by 2 bases and J by 7 bases, with 16 bases between the two germline ends. This CDR3 spans 15 amino acids. Full variable domain (remainder filled in from reference TRBV5-5 and TRBJ2-1): DAGVTQSPTHLIKTRGQQVTLRCSPISGHKSVSWYQQVLGQGPQFIFQYYEKEERGRGNFPDRFSARQFPNYSSELNVNALLLGDSALYLCASSFLMDSLNEQFFGPGTRLTVL.

The chain recombines TRBV5-1 with TRBJ1-6; 12 bases match TRBD1. V lost 5 bases to trimming and J lost 7 bases; unmatched junction nucleotides: 4. This CDR3 has 15 residues. In germline, CDR1 is SGHRS, CDR2 YFSETQ. The CDR3 region is CASRTGTGGNSPLHF. DNA of the CDR3: TGCGCCAGCAGGACAGGGACAGGGGGCAATTCACCCCTCCACTTT.

This chain links TRBV6-5 with TRBJ2-7; possible D gene TRBD1, 5 bases. V lost 2 bases, J lost 3 bases, and 8 bases lay in between. The CDR3 contains 13 residues. Germline CDR1 MNHEY, CDR2 SVGAGI. The CDR3 sequence is CASSYDSNYEQYF. CDR3 nucleotide sequence: TGTGCCAGCAGTTACGACAGCAACTACGAGCAGTACTTC.

In its sample, this clone was seen once. The J gene is TRBJ1-1, the V gene TRBV7-8; the match to TRBD1 covers 9 bases. Losses at the gene ends were 5 bases for V and 6 bases for J; bases not matched to a gene: 13. The CDR3 runs to 16 residues. CDR1 is SGHVS and CDR2 is FQNEAQ in the germline V gene. For the CDR3, the DNA is TGTGCCAGCAGCCCTTCCAGCGGGACAGGGTACGCTGAAGCTTTCTTT. Protein: CASSPSSGTGYAEAFF.

The chain recombines TRBV19 with TRBJ1-2, with 8 bases that match TRBD1. V was pared by 1 base and J by 9 bases, with 7 bases of the junction left unmatched. Germline CDR1 is LNHDA and CDR2 is SQIVND (reference sequence). The CDR3 is 14 amino acids. The CDR3 region has the DNA TGTGCCAGTAGTATAGGGGCCGACAGGGGCAGCTACACCTTC. This codes for CASSIGADRGSYTF.

The chain links TRBV29-1 to TRBJ2-1, with 13 positions matching TRBD2. V was clipped by 7 bases and J by 1 base; unmatched bases: 7. CDR1 is SQVTM and CDR2 is ANQGSEA in the germline V gene. The CDR3 has 16 residues. The CDR3 is CSALGLAGHSYNEQFF. DNA for the CDR3: TGCAGCGCACTGGGACTAGCGGGGCATTCCTACAATGAGCAGTTCTTC.

In its sample, this clone was seen once. The chain joins TRBV9 to TRBJ1-2; 7 nucleotides match TRBD1. V trimming: 3 bases; J trimming: 5 bases; junction bases outside the gene matches: 13. CDR1 SGDLS and CDR2 YYNGEE come from the germline V gene. This CDR3 has 16 residues. CDR3 nucleotides: TGTGCCAGCAGCGATTCCCGACAGGGAGTGGGGTATGGCTACACCTTC. Translating gives CASSDSRQGVGYGYTF. The full variable domain, rest sourced from reference TRBV9 and TRBJ1-2, is DSGVTQTPKHLITATGQRVTLRCSPRSGDLSVYWYQQSLDQGLQFLIQYYNGEERAKGNILERFSAQQFPDLHSELNLSSLELGDSALYFCASSDSRQGVGYGYTFGSGTRLTVV.

The chain links TRBV21-1 to TRBJ2-5; the table assigns TRBD2, which was not confirmed against the DNA. TRBV21-1 is given as a pseudogene. This CDR3 has 17 amino acids. The CDR3 protein is CASSMGTSGGHQETQYF. DNA of the CDR3: TGTGCCAGCAGCATGGGGACTAGCGGGGGCCACCAAGAGACCCAGTACTTC.

The chain joins TRBV2 to TRBJ1-1, with TRBD1 matching over 9 bases. There are 15 residues in the CDR3. With 8 bases clipped from V and 5 bases from J, the junction kept 12 bases outside the gene matches. Germline assignment: CDR1 SNHLY and CDR2 FYNNEI. The CDR3 sequence: CASRTTDRGKTEAFF. CDR3 coding DNA: TGTGCCAGCCGGACAACGGACAGGGGAAAAACTGAAGCTTTCTTT.

The chain couples TRBV18 to TRBJ2-1, with TRBD1 matching 9 bases. Germline CDR1 KGHSH, CDR2 LQKENI. V dropped 2 bases and J dropped 7; count of bases not matched to a gene: 3. The CDR3 spans 14 residues. The CDR3 DNA is TGTGCCAGCTCACCATTGGACAGGGGAAATGAGCAGTTCTTC. Translating it yields CASSPLDRGNEQFF.

V gene TRBV15 combines with J gene TRBJ1-4; possible D gene TRBD1, 5 bases. CDR1 is LNHNV and CDR2 is YYDKDF in the germline V gene (reference sequence). V shed 0 bases and J shed 3 bases, with 8 bases lying between them. The CDR3 spans 15 residues. CDR3 protein: CATSRDPGANEKLFF. CDR3 in DNA: TGTGCCACCAGCAGAGATCCGGGGGCTAATGAAAAACTGTTTTTT.

This clone was observed a single time. This chain joins TRBV5-5 and TRBJ2-2; 8 nucleotides agree with TRBD2. This CDR3 comprises 15 residues. CDR1 is SGHKS, CDR2 YYEKEE, per germline (reference sequence). The V gene end was trimmed by 2 bases and the J gene end by 5 bases; junction bases not matched to a gene: 5. In DNA form, the CDR3 reads TGTGCCAGCAGCTTCACCGGGACTAGTACCGGGGAGCTGTTTTTT. It yields the protein CASSFTGTSTGELFF.

The rearrangement links TRBV10-3 to TRBJ2-7, with a possible D match to TRBD1 (6 bases). The CDR3 is 14 residues long. Trimming left V 4 bases short and J 7 bases short, with 17 bases between. Germline CDR1 ENHRY, CDR2 SYGVKD. The CDR3 sequence is CAISGETGFGEQYF. The CDR3 DNA is TGTGCCATCAGTGGGGAGACAGGCTTTGGGGAGCAGTACTTC.

The V gene is TRBV11-2, the J gene TRBJ2-5; perhaps TRBD1 as D (6 bases). This CDR3 is built from 13 residues. V was clipped by 5 bases and J by 2 bases, with 9 bases between them. Germline V lookup: CDR1 SGHAT, CDR2 FQNNGV. CDR3 sequence (DNA): TGTGCCAGCAGCCGACAGGCGCAAGAGACCCAGTACTTC. Its protein is CASSRQAQETQYF.

This chain links TRBV7-9 with TRBJ2-7; 7 bases are a match to TRBD1. This CDR3 is built from 14 residues. The V gene end was trimmed by 5 bases and the J gene end by 5 bases; junction bases not matched to a gene: 9. Per the germline V gene, CDR1 is SEHNR and CDR2 is FQNEAQ (reference sequence). CDR3 in amino acids: CASSHTGVLNEQYF. The CDR3 coding sequence is TGTGCCAGCAGCCATACAGGGGTACTCAACGAGCAGTACTTC.